The rows below give T cell receptor beta chains drawn from one sample of a study of shared clonotypes between healthy human individuals. Sequencing was performed with immunoSEQ multiplex PCR; in TCRdb, only in-frame clones are kept and a portion is missing. The profile covers nearly 600,000 clones, with nearly 97% appearing a single time and 0.1% to 0.11% taken by the ten largest. Sequences were obtained from naive CD8+ T cells sorted from blood. The receptors come from a woman in her twenties or thirties in good health. CDR3s leave out the opening cysteine and the closing phenylalanine or tryptophan.

v_gene: TRBV28
CDR3aa: ASSPWGTEAF

v_gene: TRBV29-1
CDR3aa: SAISGSTDTQY

v_gene: TRBV28
CDR3aa: ASSSPGLASYEQY

v_gene: TRBV27
CDR3aa: ASSGTGGASSNQPQH

v_gene: TRBV27
CDR3aa: ASAGGGYTEAF

v_gene: TRBV19
CDR3aa: ASSLGLAGYEQY

v_gene: TRBV2
CDR3aa: ASTPEWTPVSDEQF

v_gene: TRBV2
CDR3aa: ASSGQGRAEAF

v_gene: TRBV13
CDR3aa: ASSRGGQGWTEAF

v_gene: TRBV7-9
CDR3aa: ASSLFVGSVDTQY

v_gene: TRBV28
CDR3aa: ASSLEGILYEQY

v_gene: TRBV27
CDR3aa: ASKDRDQPQH

v_gene: TRBV2
CDR3aa: ASPTDSGNTIY

v_gene: TRBV6-5
CDR3aa: ASLGRLNTEAF

v_gene: TRBV2
CDR3aa: ASRPGTDNEQF

v_gene: TRBV28
CDR3aa: ASSLRISEKLF

v_gene: TRBV27
CDR3aa: ASSSEGLNTEAF

v_gene: TRBV5-4
CDR3aa: ASSLDGPYEQY

v_gene: TRBV4-1
CDR3aa: ASSQDPVGGARSGYT

v_gene: TRBV28
CDR3aa: ASSLAATYNYEQY